This is a list of T cell receptor beta chains from one sample in a study of blood T cell repertoires in COVID-19. Some clones are missing from TCRdb's copy, which holds only in-frame ones; the method was immunoSEQ multiplex PCR. The data contain around 280,000 clones, around nine tenths of them singletons. The sample consisted of peripheral blood. The receptors originated from a man in his sixties or seventies with acute or convalescent COVID-19. CDR3s include the opening cysteine and the closing phenylalanine or tryptophan. The D gene is left open where the match is weak. Clone size is shown for a subset of rows, as once, few, many or a class of expanded clone.

>few|TRBD1|TRBV28|TRBJ1-1
CASSLGLTGGMLNTEAFF
TGTGCCAGCAGTTTAGGCCTGACAGGGGGGATGCTGAACACTGAAGCTTTCTTT
>NA|TRBD1|TRBV13|TRBJ2-3
CASSYTTGVGTGDTQYF
TGTGCCAGCAGCTACACCACAGGGGTGGGGACAGGAGATACGCAGTATTTT
>NA|NA|TRBV12-3/TRBV12-4|TRBJ1-5
CASSPTPNQPQHF
TGTGCCAGCAGCCCTACTCCCAATCAGCCCCAGCATTTT
>NA|TRBD2|TRBV6-2/TRBV6-3|TRBJ2-5
CASSSSPVAGREEETQYF
TGTGCCAGCAGTTCCTCCCCTGTCGCAGGGAGGGAAGAAGAGACCCAGTACTTC
>NA|TRBD2|TRBV9|TRBJ2-1
CASSGTPGLATGEQFF
TGTGCCAGCAGCGGAACCCCGGGACTAGCAACGGGGGAGCAGTTCTTC
>NA|NA|TRBV28|TRBJ1-1
CASTGFAANMNTEAFF
TGTGCCAGCACCGGGTTCGCGGCGAACATGAACACTGAAGCTTTCTTT
>NA|TRBD2|TRBV23-1|TRBJ2-7
CASSQPRGTSGRFGQYF
TGCGCCAGCAGTCAACCACGGGGGACTAGCGGGAGGTTCGGGCAGTACTTC
>NA|TRBD1|TRBV19|TRBJ2-5
CASSRGDRGKETQYF
TGTGCCAGTAGTAGGGGGGACAGGGGTAAAGAGACCCAGTACTTC
>NA|NA|TRBV9|TRBJ2-1
CATPQDKRCGSIEQFF
TGTGCCACCCCACAAGACAAGCGGTGTGGTTCGATTGAGCAGTTCTTC
>NA|TRBD1|TRBV4-1|TRBJ1-4
CASSQDGTGTEKLFF
TGCGCCAGCAGCCAAGATGGGACAGGAACTGAAAAACTGTTTTTT
>once|NA|TRBV19|TRBJ1-6
CASRPGLSYNSPLHF
TGTGCCAGTAGACCGGGACTCAGCTATAATTCACCCCTCCACTTT
>NA|TRBD1|TRBV6-6|TRBJ1-4
CASTYRPGQGREKLFF
TGTGCCAGCACCTACAGACCGGGACAGGGCCGCGAAAAACTGTTTTTT
>NA|TRBD1|TRBV11-1|TRBJ2-7
CASSRTGGVLYEQYF
TGTGCCAGCAGCCGGACAGGGGGCGTACTCTACGAGCAGTACTTC
>NA|TRBD2|TRBV10-3|TRBJ2-1
CAISELAGVNEQFF
TGTGCCATCAGTGAGCTAGCGGGAGTCAATGAGCAGTTCTTC
>once|NA|TRBV28|TRBJ1-5
CASSFGRGNSNQPQHF
TGTGCCAGCAGTTTCGGAAGGGGGAATAGCAATCAGCCCCAGCATTTT
>NA|NA|TRBV29-1|TRBJ2-1
CSVERGHSYNEQFF
TGCAGCGTTGAAAGAGGACATTCCTACAATGAGCAGTTCTTC
>NA|TRBD2|TRBV7-2|TRBJ2-4
CASSLGGRVRNIQYF
TGTGCCAGCAGCTTAGGAGGGAGGGTGCGGAACATTCAGTACTTC
>NA|TRBD1|TRBV10-3|TRBJ1-2
CAISNRDRGGYTF
TGTGCCATCAGTAACCGGGACAGGGGTGGCTACACCTTC
>once|TRBD2|TRBV9|TRBJ2-2
CASSVTPGLDGSGELFF
TGTGCCAGCAGCGTAACTCCGGGACTAGACGGGTCCGGGGAGCTGTTTTTT
>NA|TRBD1|TRBV7-8|TRBJ1-2
CASSSQTGQPYGYTF
TGTGCCAGCAGCTCCCAGACAGGGCAGCCCTATGGCTACACCTTC
>NA|NA|TRBV29-1|TRBJ2-5
CSVVVARGETQYF
TGCAGCGTTGTAGTGGCACGGGGAGAGACCCAGTACTTC
>NA|TRBD1|TRBV5-6|TRBJ2-5
CASSSQGSGAQYF
TGTGCCAGCAGCTCACAGGGGTCAGGGGCCCAGTACTTC
>NA|TRBD1|TRBV5-5|TRBJ2-7
CASSKNRGREQYF
TGTGCCAGCAGCAAGAACAGGGGCCGCGAGCAGTACTTC
>NA|NA|TRBV7-2|TRBJ1-3
CASSLSPTDGIYF
TGTGCCAGCAGCTTGTCACCGACAGACGGGATATATTTT
>NA|NA|TRBV18|TRBJ2-7
CASSPYSSSYEQYF
TGTGCCAGCTCACCATACTCTTCATCCTACGAGCAGTACTTC
>NA|NA|TRBV18|TRBJ1-1
CASSPSNRENTEAFF
TGTGCCAGCTCACCATCGAACAGGGAGAACACTGAAGCTTTCTTT
>NA|NA|TRBV20-1|TRBJ2-5
CSASVGADETQYF
TGCAGTGCTAGTGTAGGGGCTGATGAGACCCAGTACTTC
>NA|NA|TRBV6-1|TRBJ1-6
CASSEGWTPNSPLHF
TGTGCCAGCAGTGAAGGGTGGACACCAAATTCACCCCTCCACTTT
>NA|TRBD1|TRBV7-8|TRBJ1-1
CASSSLQGATEAFF
TGTGCCAGCAGCTCCTTACAGGGGGCTACTGAAGCTTTCTTT
>NA|TRBD2|TRBV4-3|TRBJ2-3
CASSQGAGGSDTQYF
TGCGCCAGCAGCCAAGGGGCGGGAGGGTCAGATACGCAGTATTTT
>NA|NA|TRBV27|TRBJ2-7
CASRTTGSEQYF
TGTGCCAGCAGGACAACAGGGAGCGAGCAGTACTTC
>few|NA|TRBV12-3/TRBV12-4|TRBJ2-2
CASTESSGELFF
TGTGCCAGCACGGAGAGTTCCGGGGAGCTGTTTTTT
>NA|NA|TRBV19|TRBJ2-2
CASRKGDGSGELFF
TGTGCCAGTAGAAAGGGGGACGGTTCCGGGGAGCTGTTTTTT
>NA|NA|TRBV2|TRBJ2-2
CASSEARNTGELFF
TGTGCCAGCAGTGAAGCCAGGAACACCGGGGAGCTGTTTTTT
>NA|TRBD1|TRBV3-1/TRBV3-2|TRBJ1-6
CASSSKTGGNSPLHF
TGTGCCAGCAGCTCCAAGACAGGGGGCAATTCACCCCTCCACTTT
>NA|NA|TRBV30|TRBJ1-1
CAWGRGFNTEAFF
TGTGCCTGGGGCAGGGGCTTCAACACTGAAGCTTTCTTT
>NA|NA|TRBV28|TRBJ2-3
CASSFAPWMRLGSGDTQYF
TGTGCCAGCAGTTTTGCTCCCTGGATGCGGTTAGGAAGTGGAGATACGCAGTATTTT
>NA|NA|TRBV7-2|TRBJ2-7
CASSLLGGTVEQYF
TGTGCCAGCAGCTTATTGGGCGGGACGGTAGAGCAGTACTTC
>NA|NA|TRBV29-1|TRBJ2-7
CSVDSAYEQYF
TGCAGCGTTGATTCCGCCTACGAGCAGTACTTC
>few|NA|TRBV19|TRBJ2-1
CASSIGNAPYNEQFF
TGTGCCAGTAGTATAGGAAATGCGCCCTACAATGAGCAGTTCTTC
>few|NA|TRBV28|TRBJ2-4
CASSLRGLNIQYF
TGTGCCAGCAGTTTACGAGGACTGAACATTCAGTACTTC
>NA|NA|TRBV6-6|TRBJ1-1
CASLVGDMNTEAFF
TGTGCCAGCCTCGTTGGAGATATGAACACTGAAGCTTTCTTT
>NA|TRBD2|TRBV11-2|TRBJ2-2
CASSLYTSVGRGTGELFF
TGTGCCAGCAGCCTATATACTAGCGTCGGTAGAGGGACCGGGGAGCTGTTTTTT
>NA|TRBD2|TRBV5-4|TRBJ2-3
CASRTNGLAGPHTQYF
TGTGCCAGCAGGACCAACGGACTAGCGGGACCACATACGCAGTATTTT
>NA|TRBD1|TRBV18|TRBJ1-4
CASSHKMDRNEKLFF
TGTGCCAGCTCCCACAAAATGGACAGGAATGAAAAACTGTTTTTT
>once|NA|TRBV18|TRBJ1-6
CASSPADSPLHF
TGTGCCAGCTCACCTGCGGATTCACCCCTCCACTTT
>NA|TRBD2|TRBV24-1|TRBJ2-1
CATSTPAGNYNEQFF
TGTGCCACCAGTACTCCAGCGGGAAATTACAATGAGCAGTTCTTC
>NA|NA|TRBV9|TRBJ2-5
CASSVAPGLQETQYF
TGTGCCAGCAGCGTAGCTCCGGGACTTCAAGAGACCCAGTACTTC
>NA|NA|TRBV2|TRBJ1-4
CASSDLWSREVNEKLFF
TGTGCCAGCAGTGACCTTTGGAGTAGGGAGGTTAATGAAAAACTGTTTTTT
>NA|NA|TRBV2|TRBJ1-2
CASSTRQYVSIGYTF
TGTGCCAGCAGTACTCGACAGTACGTTTCTATCGGCTACACCTTC
>once|TRBD2|TRBV5-1|TRBJ2-5
CASSLAPAGNQETQYF
TGCGCCAGCAGCTTGGCACCAGCGGGGAACCAAGAGACCCAGTACTTC
>NA|NA|TRBV18|TRBJ1-5
CASSPSQDQPQHF
TGTGCCAGCTCACCGTCCCAGGATCAGCCCCAGCATTTT
>NA|NA|TRBV7-2|TRBJ2-2
CASSLQGTTTGELFF
TGTGCCAGCAGCTTACAGGGAACCACGACCGGGGAGCTGTTTTTT
>NA|TRBD2|TRBV7-2|TRBJ2-7
CASSLSSGASSYEQYF
TGTGCCAGCAGCTTATCTAGCGGGGCCTCCTCCTACGAGCAGTACTTC
>NA|TRBD1|TRBV19|TRBJ2-4
CASSANRQGIQYF
TGTGCCAGTAGTGCTAACAGACAGGGAATTCAGTACTTC
>NA|NA|TRBV11-2|TRBJ2-5
CASSLDSVGETQYF
TGTGCCAGCAGCTTAGACAGCGTCGGGGAGACCCAGTACTTC
>NA|NA|TRBV7-2|TRBJ1-2
CASSPGPGTNNYGYTF
TGTGCCAGCAGCCCCGGACCAGGGACTAATAACTATGGCTACACCTTC